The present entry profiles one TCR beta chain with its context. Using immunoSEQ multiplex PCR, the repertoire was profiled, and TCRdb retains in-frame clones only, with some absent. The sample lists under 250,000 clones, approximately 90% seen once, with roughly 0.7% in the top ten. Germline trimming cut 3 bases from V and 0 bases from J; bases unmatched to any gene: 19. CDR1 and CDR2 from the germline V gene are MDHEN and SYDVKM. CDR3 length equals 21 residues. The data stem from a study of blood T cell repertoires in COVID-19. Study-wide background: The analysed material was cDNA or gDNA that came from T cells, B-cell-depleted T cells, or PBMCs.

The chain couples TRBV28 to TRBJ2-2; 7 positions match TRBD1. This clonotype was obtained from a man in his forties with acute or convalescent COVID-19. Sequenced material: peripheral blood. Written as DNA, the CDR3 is TGTGCCAGCAGTTTCTGGAGTTTCTCTCCCACGACAGGGCCGAACACCGGGGAGCTGTTTTTT. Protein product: CASSFWSFSPTTGPNTGELFF.